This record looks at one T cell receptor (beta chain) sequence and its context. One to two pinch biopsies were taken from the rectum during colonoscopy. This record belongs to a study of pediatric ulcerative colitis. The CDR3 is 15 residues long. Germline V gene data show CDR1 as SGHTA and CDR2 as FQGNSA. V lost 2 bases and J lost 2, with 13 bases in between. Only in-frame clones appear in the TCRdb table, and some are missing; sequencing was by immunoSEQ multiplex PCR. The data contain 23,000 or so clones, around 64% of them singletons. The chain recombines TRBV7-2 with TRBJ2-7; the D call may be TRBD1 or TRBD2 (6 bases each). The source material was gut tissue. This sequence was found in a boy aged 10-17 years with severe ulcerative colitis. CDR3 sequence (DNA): TGTGCCAGCAGCTTATCACCAAGGGGGGCCTACGAGCAGTACTTC. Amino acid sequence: CASSLSPRGAYEQYF.